These 25 T cell receptor beta chains were all obtained from the same sample, sequenced in a study of T cells in Graves' hyperthyroidism and ophthalmopathy. Amplification of TCR beta CDR3 regions used RNA as the template. First-round RT-PCR with HTBI primers amplified the TCR CDR3 region. A single record per CDR3 protein comes from TCRdb applying MiXCR to the multiplex PCR reads. The top ten hold approximately 11% of the sample, which has about 520,000 distinct CDR3 sequences, around 24% seen once. The sequenced sample consisted of blood. All receptors derive from a woman in her 30s with Graves' ophthalmopathy.

This clonotype came up a few times. V usage is TRBV12-3 or TRBV12-4 and J usage is TRBJ2-5; D remains ambiguous. The V end lost 5 bases, the J end lost 4 bases, and 14 bases lay between the germline ends. The CDR3 has 14 residues. The CDR3 loop reads CASSLSPGLETQYF. In DNA, the CDR3 is TGTGCCAGCAGTCTTTCCCCAGGCCTAGAGACCCAGTACTTC.

There are many counts of this clonotype. The junction and the germline gene differ at one end; a read error may be behind it. The V gene is TRBV6-2 or TRBV6-3, the J gene TRBJ2-7, with 8 bases that match TRBD1. Per the germline V gene, CDR1 is MNHEY and CDR2 is SVGEGT. The CDR3 loop spans 13 amino acids. CDR3 loop: CVSRPGGLSEQYF. The CDR3 DNA sequence: TGTGTCAGCCGTCCAGGGGGCCTGAGTGAGCAGTACTTC.

CDR3 sequence reads: CSARESAGASYEQYF. Here the CDR3 DNA reads TGCAGTGCTAGAGAATCGGCGGGAGCGTCATACGAGCAGTACTTC. This sequence joins TRBV20-1 and TRBJ2-7; 7 positions agree with TRBD2. Per germline, CDR1 DFQATT and CDR2 SNEGSKA (reference sequence). The CDR3 consists of 15 residues. After removal of 0 bases from V and 4 bases from J, the junction contained 9 bases not matched to a gene.

V usage is TRBV27 and J usage is TRBJ1-2; D is perhaps TRBD1 (5 bases). Germline CDR1 and CDR2: MNHEY and SMNVEV (reference sequence). The CDR3 contains 15 residues. Trimming pared 2 bases from V and 3 bases from J, leaving 13 bases between. In DNA form, the CDR3 reads TGTGCCAGCAGTTTAAATCGACAGCTCTACTATGGCTACACCTTC. Translating gives CASSLNRQLYYGYTF.

V is TRBV6-2 or TRBV6-3 and J is TRBJ2-5; 8 bases align to TRBD1. Germline loops: CDR1 MNHEY, CDR2 SVGEGT. The CDR3 length is 15 residues. The V and J ends lost 0 bases and 4 bases, in that order; junction bases with no gene match: 4. In DNA, the CDR3 is TGTGCCAGCAGTTACTCCAGGGGGCGCTTAGAGACCCAGTACTTC. Translated, it gives CASSYSRGRLETQYF.

This clonotype showed up just a few times. The chain has TRBV12-3 or TRBV12-4 and TRBJ2-5, with 10 bases fitting TRBD1. CDR3 length equals 13 residues. Unmatched junction bases numbered 0, after V lost 8 bases and J lost 0 bases. CDR3 in amino acids: CASGQGDQETQYF. CDR3 DNA sequence: TGTGCCAGCGGACAGGGGGACCAAGAGACCCAGTACTTC.

Details on this clonotype: Without the conserved terminal phenylalanine or tryptophan, this CDR3 likely stems from a read error. For the CDR3, the DNA is TGTGCCAGCAGTTTATCCACCCTGAACACTGAAGCTTTCCTT. Translating it yields CASSLSTLNTEAFL. This chain links TRBV6-5 with TRBJ1-1; D gene ambiguous. This CDR3 spans 14 amino acids. Trimming cost V 4 bases and J 0 bases, with 9 bases left between them. Germline lookup yields CDR1 MNHEY and CDR2 SVGAGI.

This clonotype came up many times. This chain's CDR3 is CASSSMGRRRGGFQETQYF. CDR3 sequence (DNA): TGTGCCAGCAGCTCGATGGGAAGGCGGCGGGGTGGGTTTCAAGAGACCCAGTACTTC. This chain connects TRBV11-1 to TRBJ2-5; D possibly corresponds to TRBD2 (6 bases). CDR1 and CDR2 (germline): SGHAT, FQDESV (reference sequence). The V gene lost 4 bases and the J gene lost 2 bases, with 26 bases spanning the gap. The CDR3 has 19 residues.

The chain joins TRBV6-5 to TRBJ2-2; 11 positions match TRBD1. The CDR3 extends over 15 amino acids. The junction had 4 bases not matched to a gene; V was cut back by 4 bases and J by 6 bases. Germline V gene data show CDR1 as MNHEY and CDR2 as SVGAGI. CDR3 amino acids: CASSSRGQGAGELFF. CDR3 nucleotide sequence: TGTGCCAGCAGTTCTAGGGGACAGGGGGCCGGGGAGCTGTTTTTT.

This clonotype has ten or more counts. The rearrangement joins TRBV11-2 to TRBJ2-5; D perhaps matches TRBD1 (5 bases). The CDR3 has 14 amino acids. Germline loops: CDR1 SGHAT, CDR2 FQNNGV. V lost 3 bases to trimming and J lost 5 bases, with 13 bases between them. Written as DNA, the CDR3 is TGTGCCAGCAGCTTCGTAGGGGCCGAGGAGACCCAGTACTTC. Its translation is CASSFVGAEETQYF.

The chain links TRBV30 to TRBJ1-5; D is undetermined. The CDR3 runs 14 residues. V was trimmed by 0 bases and J by 6 bases, leaving 12 bases between them. Germline CDR1 reads GTSNPN; CDR2 reads SVGIG (reference sequence). CDR3 sequence: CAWSVPGMGQPQHF. In nucleotides, the CDR3 is TGTGCCTGGAGTGTACCGGGGATGGGTCAGCCCCAGCATTTT.

This clonotype was seen repeatedly, ten times or more. The V call is TRBV15, the J call TRBJ1-2; D is unclear. This CDR3 region has 14 residues. Germline CDR1 and CDR2: LNHNV and YYDKDF (reference sequence). V gave up 1 base and J gave up 3 bases, with 9 bases separating them. CDR3 region: CATSRADRYYGYTF. CDR3 nucleotide sequence: TGTGCCACCAGCAGAGCGGATCGATACTATGGCTACACCTTC. The full variable domain, rest sourced from reference TRBV15 and TRBJ1-2, is DAMVIQNPRYQVTQFGKPVTLSCSQTLNHNVMYWYQQKSSQAPKLLFHYYDKDFNNEADTPDNFQSRRPNTSFCFLDIRSPGLGDTAMYLCATSRADRYYGYTFGSGTRLTVV.

The chain uses TRBV28 and TRBJ1-1; a possible D gene is TRBD1 (5 bases). The ends were cut back, 1 base at V and 4 bases at J, with 13 bases in the middle. The CDR3 spans 15 residues. Germline lookup yields CDR1 MDHEN and CDR2 SYDVKM. The CDR3 DNA reads as TGTGCCAGCAGTTTATACGATTTGGGACGCACTGAAGCTTTCTTT. Residues: CASSLYDLGRTEAFF.

The sample holds one count of this clonotype. This chain joins TRBV5-8 and TRBJ2-2, with 8 nucleotides matching TRBD1. Germline V gene lookup returns CDR1 SGHTS and CDR2 YDEGEE. V lost 5 bases, J lost 7 bases, and 10 bases stayed unmatched. The CDR3 runs to 15 residues. CDR3 DNA sequence: TGTGCCAGCAGTAGTGGCAGGGGGCGCAGCGGGGAGCTGTTTTTT. Amino acid sequence: CASSSGRGRSGELFF.

This clonotype was found many times. The V call is TRBV30, the J call TRBJ2-2; TRBD1 matches at 7 bases. CDR3 length: 14 amino acids. Per germline, CDR1 GTSNPN and CDR2 SVGIG (reference sequence). The V segment lost 3 bases and the J segment 0 bases; nucleotides outside the gene matches: 1. CDR3 in DNA: TGTGCCTGGAGACAGGGGCCGAACACCGGGGAGCTGTTTTTT. This gives the protein CAWRQGPNTGELFF.

The chain uses TRBV20-1 and TRBJ2-7, with D possibly TRBD1 on 7 matching bases. Germline V gene lookup returns CDR1 DFQATT and CDR2 SNEGSKA (reference sequence). This CDR3 region has 12 residues. Trimming took 2 bases from V and 8 from J, leaving 13 bases between them. CDR3 sequence reads: CSARSGDRQQYF. The CDR3 nucleotides read TGCAGTGCTAGATCGGGGGACAGACAGCAGTACTTC.

This clonotype occurred many times. The CDR3 DNA is TGTGCCAGCAGCTTTGAGTGGGACACCGGGGAGCTGTTTTTT. Protein: CASSFEWDTGELFF. This rearrangement joins TRBV11-2 to TRBJ2-2; D remains ambiguous. CDR3 length: 14 amino acids. Germline assignment: CDR1 SGHAT and CDR2 FQNNGV. V shed 3 bases and J shed 3 bases, with 8 bases lying between them.

The chain recombines TRBV12-3 or TRBV12-4 with TRBJ1-2, with 11 positions matching TRBD1. The CDR3 sequence is 16 residues long. The junction had 6 bases not matched to a gene; V was cut back by 4 bases and J by 2 bases. This CDR3 is CASSSTRDRGNYGYTF. The DNA of the CDR3 is TGTGCCAGCAGTTCAACCCGGGACAGGGGGAACTATGGCTACACCTTC.

To note about this clonotype: The CDR3 does not close with the conserved phenylalanine or tryptophan, likely indicating a read error. The chain combines TRBV12-3 or TRBV12-4 with TRBJ1-4, with D unresolved. The CDR3 covers 13 residues. Trimming took 9 bases from V and 4 from J, leaving 12 bases between them. The CDR3 nucleotides read TGTGCCAGAAGTGAAGGGCGTAATGAAAAACTGTTTGTT. Its translation is CARSEGRNEKLFV.

Ten or more counts support this clonotype. The V and J genes are TRBV5-1 and TRBJ2-7; tentative D call: TRBD1 (7 bases). Trimming removed 2 bases at V and 2 bases at J, with 23 bases between. Germline CDR1 is SGHRS and CDR2 is YFSETQ. The CDR3 totals 18 residues. CDR3 protein: CASSFSSAWDSRAYEQYF. The CDR3 coding sequence is TGCGCCAGCAGCTTCTCTAGCGCTTGGGACAGCCGAGCCTACGAGCAGTACTTC.

The chain joins TRBV11-2 to TRBJ2-4; D call uncertain. Germline CDR1 and CDR2: SGHAT and FQNNGV. The CDR3 totals 15 residues. Trimming removed 0 bases at V and 0 bases at J, with 6 bases between. CDR3 protein: CASSLEWSAKNIQYF. CDR3 bases: TGTGCCAGCAGCTTAGAGTGGTCAGCCAAAAACATTCAGTACTTC.

The genes are TRBV20-1 and TRBJ1-5; 10 bases map to TRBD1. This CDR3 is 14 amino acids long. V dropped 5 bases and J dropped 6; count of bases not matched to a gene: 7. In germline, CDR1 is DFQATT, CDR2 SNEGSKA (reference sequence). This chain's CDR3 is CSASADRGGQPQHF. The CDR3 DNA follows: TGCAGTGCTTCTGCGGACAGGGGGGGTCAGCCCCAGCATTTT.

This clonotype was observed at least ten times. The genes are TRBV27 and TRBJ2-2; D is ambiguous. The CDR3 has 15 amino acids. CDR1 is MNHEY and CDR2 is SMNVEV in the germline V gene (reference sequence). Trimming shortened V by 1 base and J by 6 bases, and 12 bases separated the two germline ends. CDR3 sequence (DNA): TGTGCCAGCAGTTTATTTGCCCTAGTAGCCGGGGAGCTGTTTTTT. Protein: CASSLFALVAGELFF.

J is TRBJ2-3 and V is TRBV12-3 or TRBV12-4; 10 positions match TRBD1. J was trimmed by 6 bases and V by 8 bases; bases with no gene match: 8. The CDR3 covers 14 residues. The CDR3 DNA follows: TGTGCCAGCCTGCGGGGACAGGGGTTTGATACGCAGTATTTT. This translates into CASLRGQGFDTQYF.

This clonotype came up a few times. The CDR3: CASSLVPRGNTGELFF. CDR3 bases: TGTGCCAGCAGCTTAGTTCCGCGGGGAAACACCGGGGAGCTGTTTTTT. The chain has TRBV11-2 and TRBJ2-2, with a possible D match to TRBD2 (6 bases). The CDR3 has 16 residues. Trimming took off 1 base at V and 2 bases at J, with 11 bases between the two ends. Germline V gives CDR1 SGHAT, CDR2 FQNNGV. The full variable domain, in which reference TRBV11-2 and TRBJ2-2 provide the parts outside the CDR3, is EAGVAQSPRYKIIEKRQSVAFWCNPISGHATLYWYQQILGQGPKLLIQFQNNGVVDDSQLPKDRFSAERLKGVDSTLKIQPAKLEDSAVYLCASSLVPRGNTGELFFGEGSRLTVL.